This T cell receptor beta chain was documented in a study of cytotoxic CD8 clonotypes in ibrutinib-treated CLL. This table comes from immunoSEQ multiplex PCR, and its TCRdb copy is limited to in-frame clones, with some not included. The data contain under 50,000 clones, about 65% of them seen just once; the ten biggest clones take up roughly 7%. This CDR3 is built from 12 residues. Germline V lookup: CDR1 GTSNPN, CDR2 SVGIG (reference sequence). The V and J ends lost 0 bases and 5 bases respectively, with 5 bases between them. This clone appeared a few times. The TCR originated in a human donor with chronic lymphocytic leukemia. The material was PBMCs, obtained at disease progression, from a patient treated with ibrutinib. The chain recombines TRBV30 with TRBJ1-5; D is undetermined. CDR3 sequence reads: CAWSVQYQPQHF. CDR3 bases: TGTGCCTGGAGTGTACAATATCAGCCCCAGCATTTT.